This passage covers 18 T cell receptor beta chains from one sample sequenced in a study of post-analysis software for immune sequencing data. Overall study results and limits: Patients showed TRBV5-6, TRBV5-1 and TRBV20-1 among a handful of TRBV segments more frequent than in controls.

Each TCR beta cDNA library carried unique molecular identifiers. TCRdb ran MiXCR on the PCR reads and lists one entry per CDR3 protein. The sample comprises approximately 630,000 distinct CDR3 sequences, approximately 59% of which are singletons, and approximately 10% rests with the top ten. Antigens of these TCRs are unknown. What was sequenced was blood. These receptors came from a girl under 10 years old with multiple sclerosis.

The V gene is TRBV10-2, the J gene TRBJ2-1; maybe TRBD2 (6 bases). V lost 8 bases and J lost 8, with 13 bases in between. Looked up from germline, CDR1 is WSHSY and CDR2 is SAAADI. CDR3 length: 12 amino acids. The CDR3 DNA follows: TGCGCCAGCTTAGCGGAGGTGGATGAGCAGTTCTTC. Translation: CASLAEVDEQFF.

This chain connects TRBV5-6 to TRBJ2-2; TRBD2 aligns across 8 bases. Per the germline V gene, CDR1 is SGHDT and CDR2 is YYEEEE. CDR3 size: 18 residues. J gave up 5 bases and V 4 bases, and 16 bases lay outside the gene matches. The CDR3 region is CASSVTRGAGERTGELFF. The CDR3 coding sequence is TGTGCCAGCAGCGTGACTAGGGGAGCGGGAGAGCGGACCGGGGAGCTGTTTTTT.

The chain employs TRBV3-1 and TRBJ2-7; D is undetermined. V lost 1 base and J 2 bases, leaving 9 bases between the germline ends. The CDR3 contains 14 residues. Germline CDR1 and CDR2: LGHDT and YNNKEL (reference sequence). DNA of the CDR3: TGTGCCAGCAGCCAAGGGGTCTCCACCTACGAGCAGTACTTC. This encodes CASSQGVSTYEQYF.

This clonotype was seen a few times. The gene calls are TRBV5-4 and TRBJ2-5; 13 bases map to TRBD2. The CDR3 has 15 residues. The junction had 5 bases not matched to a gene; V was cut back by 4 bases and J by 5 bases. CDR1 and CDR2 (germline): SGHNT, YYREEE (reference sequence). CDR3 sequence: CASSGGLAGEETQYF. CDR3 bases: TGTGCCAGCAGCGGAGGACTAGCGGGGGAGGAGACCCAGTACTTC.

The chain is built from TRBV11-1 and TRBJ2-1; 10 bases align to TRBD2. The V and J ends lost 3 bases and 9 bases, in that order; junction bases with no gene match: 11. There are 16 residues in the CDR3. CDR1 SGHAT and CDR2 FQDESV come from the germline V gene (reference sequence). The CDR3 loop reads CASSFRASGSGGEQFF. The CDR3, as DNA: TGTGCCAGCAGCTTCCGGGCTAGCGGGAGTGGGGGTGAGCAGTTCTTC.

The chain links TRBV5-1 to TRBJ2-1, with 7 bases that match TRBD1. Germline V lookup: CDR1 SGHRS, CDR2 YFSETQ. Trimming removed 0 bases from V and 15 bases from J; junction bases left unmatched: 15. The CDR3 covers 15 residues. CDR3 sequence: CASSLAGTEGETPFF. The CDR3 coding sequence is TGCGCCAGCAGCTTGGCAGGGACAGAGGGAGAGACCCCGTTCTTC.

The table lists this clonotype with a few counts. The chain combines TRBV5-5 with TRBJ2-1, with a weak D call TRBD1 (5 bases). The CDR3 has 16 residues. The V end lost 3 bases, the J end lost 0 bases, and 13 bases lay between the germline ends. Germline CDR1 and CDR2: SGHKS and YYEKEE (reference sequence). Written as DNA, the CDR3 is TGTGCCAGCAGCTCCCTAGAGCAGGGCTCCTACAATGAGCAGTTCTTC. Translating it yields CASSSLEQGSYNEQFF.

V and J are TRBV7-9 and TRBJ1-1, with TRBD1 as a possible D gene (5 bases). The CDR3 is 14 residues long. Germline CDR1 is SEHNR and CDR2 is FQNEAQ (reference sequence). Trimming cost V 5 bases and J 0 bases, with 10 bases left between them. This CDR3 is CASSEGTLNTEAFF. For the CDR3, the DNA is TGTGCCAGCAGCGAAGGGACGTTGAACACTGAAGCTTTCTTT.

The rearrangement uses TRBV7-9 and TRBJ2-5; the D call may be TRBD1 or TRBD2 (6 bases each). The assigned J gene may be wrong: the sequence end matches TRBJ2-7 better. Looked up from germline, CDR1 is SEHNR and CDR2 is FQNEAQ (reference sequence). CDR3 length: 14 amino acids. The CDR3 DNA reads TGTGCCAGCAGCTTACCGGGGGCGCGGTACGAGCAGTACTTC. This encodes CASSLPGARYEQYF.

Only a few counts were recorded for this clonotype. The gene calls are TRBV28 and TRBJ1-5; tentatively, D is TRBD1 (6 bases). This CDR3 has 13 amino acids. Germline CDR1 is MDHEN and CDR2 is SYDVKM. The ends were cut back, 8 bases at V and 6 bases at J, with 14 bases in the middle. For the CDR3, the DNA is TGTGCCAGCTCGCTACAGGGCGGTCAGCCCCAGCATTTT. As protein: CASSLQGGQPQHF.

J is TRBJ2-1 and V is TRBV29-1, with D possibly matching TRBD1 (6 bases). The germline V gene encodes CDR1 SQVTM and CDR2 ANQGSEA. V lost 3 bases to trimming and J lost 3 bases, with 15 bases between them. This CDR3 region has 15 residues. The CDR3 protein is CSVEAQGRGYNEQFF. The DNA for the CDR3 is TGCAGCGTTGAGGCACAGGGAAGGGGCTACAATGAGCAGTTCTTC.

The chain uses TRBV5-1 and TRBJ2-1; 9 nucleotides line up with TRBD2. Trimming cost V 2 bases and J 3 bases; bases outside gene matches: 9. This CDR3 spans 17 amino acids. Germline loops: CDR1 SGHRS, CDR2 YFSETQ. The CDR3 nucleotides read TGCGCCAGCAGCTTCCAGACTAGCGGTCGTCTCTACAATGAGCAGTTCTTC. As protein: CASSFQTSGRLYNEQFF.

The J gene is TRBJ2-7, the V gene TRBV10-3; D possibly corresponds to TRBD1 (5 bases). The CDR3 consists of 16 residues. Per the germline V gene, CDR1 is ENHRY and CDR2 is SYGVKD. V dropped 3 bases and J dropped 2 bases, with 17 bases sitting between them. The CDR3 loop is CAISDLGQGITYEQYF. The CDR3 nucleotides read TGTGCCATCAGTGATCTAGGGCAGGGAATAACCTACGAGCAGTACTTC.

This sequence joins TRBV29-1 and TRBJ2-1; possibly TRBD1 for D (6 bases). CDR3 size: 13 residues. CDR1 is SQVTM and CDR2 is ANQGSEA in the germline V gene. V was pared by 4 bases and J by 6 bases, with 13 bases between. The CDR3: CSVVWQGLNEQFF. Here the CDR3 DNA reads TGCAGCGTTGTTTGGCAGGGGCTCAATGAGCAGTTCTTC.

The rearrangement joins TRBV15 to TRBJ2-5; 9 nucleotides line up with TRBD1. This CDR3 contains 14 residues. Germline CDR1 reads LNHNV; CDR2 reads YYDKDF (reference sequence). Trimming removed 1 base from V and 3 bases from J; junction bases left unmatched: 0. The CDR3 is CATSRGTGEETQYF. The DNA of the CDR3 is TGTGCCACCAGCAGAGGGACAGGGGAAGAGACCCAGTACTTC.

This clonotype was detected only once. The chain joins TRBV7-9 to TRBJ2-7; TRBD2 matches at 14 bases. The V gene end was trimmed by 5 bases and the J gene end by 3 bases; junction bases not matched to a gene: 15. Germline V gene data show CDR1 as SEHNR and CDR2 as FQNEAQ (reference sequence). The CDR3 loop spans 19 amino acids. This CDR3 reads CASSPPSIGTSGSGYEQYF. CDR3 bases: TGTGCCAGCAGCCCCCCGTCGATTGGGACTAGCGGGAGCGGCTACGAGCAGTACTTC.

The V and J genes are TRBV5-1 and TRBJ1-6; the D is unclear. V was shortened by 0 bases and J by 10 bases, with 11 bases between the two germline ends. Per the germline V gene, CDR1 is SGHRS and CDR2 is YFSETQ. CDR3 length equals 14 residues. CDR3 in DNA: TGCGCCAGCAGCTTGGAATGGGGAACATCACCCCTCCACTTT. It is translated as CASSLEWGTSPLHF.

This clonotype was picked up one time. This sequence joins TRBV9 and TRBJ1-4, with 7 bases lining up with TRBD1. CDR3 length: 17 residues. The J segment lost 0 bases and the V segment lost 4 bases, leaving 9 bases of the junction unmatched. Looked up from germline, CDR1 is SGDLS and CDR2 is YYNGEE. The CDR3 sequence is CASSPRPGTATNEKLFF. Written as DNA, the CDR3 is TGTGCCAGCAGCCCACGTCCCGGGACAGCAACTAATGAAAAACTGTTTTTT. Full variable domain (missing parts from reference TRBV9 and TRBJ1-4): DSGVTQTPKHLITATGQRVTLRCSPRSGDLSVYWYQQSLDQGLQFLIQYYNGEERAKGNILERFSAQQFPDLHSELNLSSLELGDSALYFCASSPRPGTATNEKLFFGSGTQLSVL.